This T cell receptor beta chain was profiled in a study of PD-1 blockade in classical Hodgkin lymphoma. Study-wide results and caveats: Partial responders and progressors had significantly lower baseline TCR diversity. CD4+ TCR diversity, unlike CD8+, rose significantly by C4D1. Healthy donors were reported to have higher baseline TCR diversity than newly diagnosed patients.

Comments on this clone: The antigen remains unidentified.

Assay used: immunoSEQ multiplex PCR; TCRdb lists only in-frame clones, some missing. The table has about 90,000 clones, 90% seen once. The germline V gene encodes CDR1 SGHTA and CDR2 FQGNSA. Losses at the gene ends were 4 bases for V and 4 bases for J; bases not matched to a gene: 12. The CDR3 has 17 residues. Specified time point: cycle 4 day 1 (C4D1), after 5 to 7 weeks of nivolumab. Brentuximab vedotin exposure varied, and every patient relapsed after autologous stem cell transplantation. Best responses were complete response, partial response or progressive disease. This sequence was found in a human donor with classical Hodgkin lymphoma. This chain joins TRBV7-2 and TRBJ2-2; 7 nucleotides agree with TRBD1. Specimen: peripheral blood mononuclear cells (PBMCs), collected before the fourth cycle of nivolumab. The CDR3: CASSSTNKGAITGELFF. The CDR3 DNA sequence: TGTGCCAGCAGCTCAACGAATAAGGGGGCTATCACCGGGGAGCTGTTTTTT.